These 20 T cell receptor beta chains were all obtained from the same sample, sequenced in a study of OX40 agonist ivuxolimab in advanced cancers. Method: immunoSEQ multiplex PCR; TCRdb's copy keeps in-frame clones and lacks some. The sample includes around 110,000 clones, about nine tenths of them seen just once. The specimen comprised CD4+ or CD8+ T cells sorted from blood, sampled in a trial of the OX40 agonist ivuxolimab. These receptors were taken from an adult with an advanced solid tumor such as melanoma, head and neck, liver or kidney cancer.

The V gene is TRBV4-2, the J gene TRBJ1-2, with D unresolved. Trimming took off 1 base at V and 7 bases at J, with 4 bases between the two ends. The CDR3 totals 11 residues. Germline loops: CDR1 LGHNA, CDR2 YNFKEQ. The CDR3 DNA is TGTGCCAGCAGCCAAGGGGGTGGCTACACCTTC. Amino acid sequence: CASSQGGGYTF.

The V call is TRBV5-1, the J call TRBJ1-1; D unresolved. Germline assignment: CDR1 SGHRS and CDR2 YFSETQ. The CDR3 has 13 amino acids. V dropped 5 bases and J dropped 5 bases, with 13 bases sitting between them. The CDR3 DNA sequence: TGCGCCAGCAGTCCAGGTGGGCGAACTGAAGCTTTCTTT. This translates into CASSPGGRTEAFF.

The gene calls are TRBV7-9 and TRBJ1-1; D is ambiguous. This CDR3 has 12 amino acids. V was clipped by 1 base and J by 5 bases, with 5 bases between them. Germline-derived CDR1 and CDR2 are SEHNR and FQNEAQ (reference sequence). Written as DNA, the CDR3 is TGTGCCAGCAGCTTAGTAAGAACTGAAGCTTTCTTT. Translation: CASSLVRTEAFF.

The rearrangement links TRBV9 to TRBJ2-7, with D perhaps matching TRBD1 (6 bases). The CDR3 runs to 15 residues. V lost 2 bases and J 0 bases, leaving 12 bases between the germline ends. Germline V gene sequence: CDR1 SGDLS, CDR2 YYNGEE. CDR3 loop: CASSVGQQSSYEQYF. For the CDR3, the DNA is TGTGCCAGCAGCGTGGGACAACAGAGCTCCTACGAGCAGTACTTC.

The chain has TRBV6-6 and TRBJ1-6; D gene ambiguous. The CDR3 is 13 residues long. V lost 5 bases and J lost 10, with 12 bases in between. Looked up from germline, CDR1 is MNHNY and CDR2 is SVGAGI (reference sequence). The CDR3 DNA sequence: TGTGCCAGCAGTATAAAAGGGAAATCACCCCTCCACTTT. Its protein is CASSIKGKSPLHF.

The genes are TRBV5-1 and TRBJ2-7; TRBD1 matches at 8 bases. This CDR3 spans 15 amino acids. Trimming cost V 2 bases and J 3 bases; bases outside gene matches: 7. The germline gives CDR1 SGHRS, CDR2 YFSETQ. CDR3 DNA: TGCGCCAGCAGCTTTAGGACAGGGACCCTCTACGAGCAGTACTTC. Translation: CASSFRTGTLYEQYF.

This chain links TRBV4-3 with TRBJ2-7; TRBD2 agrees at 9 bases. V lost 1 base and J lost 0; bases outside the gene matches: 4. Per germline, CDR1 LGHNA and CDR2 YSLEER. The CDR3 loop spans 16 amino acids. This chain's CDR3 is CASSQAASGASYEQYF. The CDR3 region has the DNA TGCGCCAGCAGCCAAGCAGCTAGCGGGGCCTCCTACGAGCAGTACTTC.

This clone was observed once. V is TRBV7-9 and J is TRBJ2-3; TRBD2 aligns across 7 bases. Germline V gene lookup returns CDR1 SEHNR and CDR2 FQNEAQ (reference sequence). The CDR3 totals 14 residues. The J segment lost 0 bases and the V segment lost 5 bases, leaving 2 bases of the junction unmatched. The CDR3 DNA sequence: TGTGCCAGCAGCCAAGCGGGGAGCACAGATACGCAGTATTTT. Its translation: CASSQAGSTDTQYF.

The chain links TRBV7-9 to TRBJ2-1; 10 bases align to TRBD2. The CDR3 sequence is 19 residues long. Trimming took 2 bases from V and 5 from J; bases not matched to a gene: 15. CDR1 and CDR2 (germline): SEHNR, FQNEAQ (reference sequence). CDR3 in amino acids: CASSLMVRSGGADHNEQFF. As DNA, the CDR3 is TGTGCCAGCAGCTTAATGGTCCGGAGCGGGGGGGCGGACCACAATGAGCAGTTCTTC.

DNA of the CDR3: TGTGCCAGTAGTATGCAGGCAGGGGTTGACACTGAAGCTTTCTTT. It is translated as CASSMQAGVDTEAFF. V is TRBV19 and J is TRBJ1-1, with D perhaps TRBD1 (6 bases). V was shortened by 3 bases and J by 3 bases, with 14 bases between the two germline ends. This CDR3 is 15 amino acids long. Germline V lookup: CDR1 LNHDA, CDR2 SQIVND (reference sequence).

This chain connects TRBV7-8 to TRBJ1-1; 8 bases fit TRBD1. Germline V gene sequence: CDR1 SGHVS, CDR2 FQNEAQ. V shed 3 bases, J shed 4 bases, and the junction held 4 bases outside the gene matches. This CDR3 is 14 amino acids long. The CDR3 loop is CASSFGTGSTEAFF. The DNA of the CDR3 is TGTGCCAGCAGCTTCGGGACAGGCAGCACTGAAGCTTTCTTT.

The chain carries TRBV6-6 and TRBJ2-7; TRBD2 matches 11 bases. The J segment lost 5 bases and the V segment lost 8 bases, leaving 11 bases of the junction unmatched. The germline V gene encodes CDR1 MNHNY and CDR2 SVGAGI (reference sequence). This CDR3 comprises 15 residues. The CDR3 spells CASQRTTSGDHEQYF. The DNA of the CDR3 is TGTGCCAGCCAACGGACGACTAGCGGGGACCACGAGCAGTACTTC.

This chain uses TRBV7-9 with TRBJ2-5; D is unresolved. Germline V CDR1 and CDR2: SEHNR, FQNEAQ (reference sequence). The CDR3 extends over 12 amino acids. The V end was cut by 1 base, the J end by 5 bases, with 5 bases between. The DNA for the CDR3 is TGTGCCAGCAGCTTAGAATCGGAGACCCAGTACTTC. Its translation is CASSLESETQYF.

The chain joins TRBV5-8 to TRBJ2-5; 8 bases line up with TRBD1. The germline gives CDR1 SGHTS, CDR2 YDEGEE. The CDR3 runs to 15 residues. Trimming removed 7 bases from V and 5 bases from J; junction bases left unmatched: 13. The CDR3 spells CASGSHQGASETQYF. CDR3 DNA: TGTGCCAGCGGTTCCCATCAGGGGGCATCGGAGACCCAGTACTTC.

This clone was counted a single time. The chain joins TRBV7-2 to TRBJ2-3; TRBD2 aligns across 8 bases. Trimming took 1 base from V and 2 from J; bases not matched to a gene: 8. In germline, CDR1 is SGHTA, CDR2 FQGNSA. The CDR3 is 17 amino acids. The CDR3, as DNA: TGTGCCAGCAGCTTAGAAGGGGCGCGGGGGGTCACAGATACGCAGTATTTT. It specifies CASSLEGARGVTDTQYF.

The chain uses TRBV7-2 and TRBJ1-2; TRBD1 matches at 7 bases. With V trimmed by 5 bases and J by 4 bases, 10 bases remained unmatched. The CDR3 runs to 15 residues. Germline CDR1 is SGHTA and CDR2 is FQGNSA. In nucleotides, the CDR3 is TGTGCCAGCAGCCGGACAGGTTCGTTCAGCTATGGCTACACCTTC. This gives the protein CASSRTGSFSYGYTF.

This clone was counted once. The gene calls are TRBV19 and TRBJ2-5; 7 nucleotides agree with TRBD2. This CDR3 is built from 15 residues. Germline CDR1 is LNHDA and CDR2 is SQIVND (reference sequence). The V segment lost 3 bases and the J segment 7 bases; nucleotides outside the gene matches: 11. CDR3 coding DNA: TGTGCCAGTAGTATTCCCGGGACTAAGGAAGTGACCCAGTACTTC. This sequence encodes CASSIPGTKEVTQYF.

The chain combines TRBV9 with TRBJ1-3; D ambiguous. Trimming removed 0 bases from V and 8 bases from J, with 9 bases in between. Germline V CDR1 and CDR2: SGDLS, YYNGEE. The CDR3 is 13 residues long. CDR3 loop: CASSVAASDTIYF. CDR3 nucleotide sequence: TGTGCCAGCAGCGTAGCCGCATCCGACACCATATATTTT.

The chain links TRBV7-2 to TRBJ2-4; the match to TRBD1 covers 8 bases. V lost 2 bases, J lost 0 bases, and 3 bases stayed unmatched. Germline CDR1 SGHTA, CDR2 FQGNSA. The CDR3 sequence is 16 residues long. In DNA form, the CDR3 reads TGTGCCAGCAGCTTACAGGGGGCCTTAGCCAAAAACATTCAGTACTTC. Residues: CASSLQGALAKNIQYF.

The gene calls are TRBV15 and TRBJ2-1; possibly TRBD2 for D (5 bases). Deletions cut 0 bases from V and 1 base from J, with 10 bases between. Germline CDR1 reads LNHNV; CDR2 reads YYDKDF (reference sequence). The CDR3 has 16 residues. The CDR3 bases are TGTGCCACCAGCAGAGATCTCCGGGAATCCTACAATGAGCAGTTCTTC. Amino acids: CATSRDLRESYNEQFF.